This TCR beta chain appears in the sequencing data of a study of blood T cell repertoires in COVID-19. The overall study: In each case, the material was cDNA or gDNA derived from T cells, B-cell-depleted T cells, or PBMCs.

This CDR3 is 17 amino acids long. From germline, CDR1 is LGHDT and CDR2 YNNKEL (reference sequence). The ends lost 0 bases at V and 9 bases at J; junction bases unmatched: 14. Method: immunoSEQ multiplex PCR; TCRdb's copy keeps in-frame clones and lacks some. The repertoire includes fewer than 250,000 clones, about 90% of them detected once, and over 0.8% sits in the top ten. Sequences were obtained from peripheral blood. The sequence was collected from a man aged 25 to 40 with COVID-19, enrolled during active disease. The rearrangement links TRBV3-1 (or the pseudogene TRBV3-2) to TRBJ2-1; TRBD2 aligns across 7 bases. CDR3 DNA sequence: TGTGCCAGCAGCCAAGATGTAGGCCTAGCGGCCGGAAGTGAGCAGTTCTTC. Translation gives CASSQDVGLAAGSEQFF.